This T cell receptor (beta chain) was sequenced in a study of blood T cell repertoires in COVID-19. This CDR3 comprises 17 residues. V was clipped by 2 bases and J by 4 bases, with 20 bases between them. CDR1 and CDR2 (germline): MNHNS, SASEGT. Only in-frame clones appear in the TCRdb table, and some are missing; sequencing was by immunoSEQ multiplex PCR. The table lists roughly 200,000 clones, roughly 86% of them singletons. The TCR originated in a woman aged 35 to 49 in a cohort exposed to, infected with or recovered from COVID-19 (not recorded which). V usage is TRBV6-1 and J usage is TRBJ1-2, with a weak D call TRBD1 (6 bases). Sample: PBMCs or T cells enriched from blood (not recorded which). The CDR3 protein is CASSERPTGGTLYGYTF. The DNA for the CDR3 is TGTGCCAGCAGTGAACGGCCGACAGGTGGAACCCTCTATGGCTACACCTTC.